A single sample is the source of the 29 T cell receptor beta chains below, sequenced in a study of cytomegalovirus exposure and HLA in healthy donors. Some clones are missing from TCRdb's copy, which holds only in-frame ones; the method was immunoSEQ multiplex PCR. Seen here are some 41,000 clones, roughly 93% observed once, and the top ten hold roughly 2%. Sequencing used PBMCs. These receptors all stem from a woman aged 18 to 35 in good health and CMV-seronegative.

The chain joins TRBV19 to TRBJ1-4; the D gene is possibly TRBD1 (6 bases). V was shortened by 1 base and J by 8 bases, with 11 bases between the two germline ends. The CDR3 covers 14 residues. Germline V gene data show CDR1 as LNHDA and CDR2 as SQIVND (reference sequence). The CDR3 loop is CASSIGTAPEKLFF. The CDR3 DNA reads TGTGCCAGTAGTATAGGGACAGCGCCGGAAAAACTGTTTTTT.

The chain joins TRBV6-5 to TRBJ2-7; 9 bases are a match to TRBD1. J gave up 4 bases and V 5 bases, and 9 bases lay outside the gene matches. Germline V gene lookup returns CDR1 MNHEY and CDR2 SVGAGI. The CDR3 is 15 residues long. The CDR3 protein is CASSRPGQGVYEQYF. The CDR3, as DNA: TGTGCCAGCAGTAGGCCGGGACAGGGAGTTTACGAGCAGTACTTC.

V usage is TRBV27 and J usage is TRBJ2-1; 8 bases fit TRBD2. The CDR3 loop spans 20 amino acids. Germline lookup yields CDR1 MNHEY and CDR2 SMNVEV (reference sequence). V was pared by 3 bases and J by 4 bases, with 20 bases of the junction left unmatched. The CDR3 spells CASSFTAGEREGRGYNEQFF. DNA of the CDR3: TGTGCCAGCAGTTTTACCGCGGGGGAACGGGAGGGCCGGGGTTACAATGAGCAGTTCTTC.

V usage is TRBV9 and J usage is TRBJ1-5; TRBD1 matches 8 bases. In germline, CDR1 is SGDLS, CDR2 YYNGEE. CDR3 length: 15 amino acids. Trimming cost V 3 bases and J 3 bases; bases outside gene matches: 5. CDR3 sequence (DNA): TGTGCCAGCAGCGCCGGACAGGGCGCCAATCAGCCCCAGCATTTT. Translating it yields CASSAGQGANQPQHF.

V and J are TRBV2 and TRBJ1-2, with 8 bases that match TRBD1. This CDR3 is built from 11 residues. Unmatched junction bases numbered 4, after V lost 10 bases and J lost 6 bases. In germline, CDR1 is SNHLY, CDR2 FYNNEI. Here the CDR3 reads CATKTGDGYTF. In DNA form, the CDR3 reads TGTGCCACAAAGACAGGGGATGGCTACACCTTC.

The V gene is TRBV7-8, the J gene TRBJ2-7; 9 bases agree with TRBD2. After removal of 5 bases from V and 6 bases from J, the junction contained 14 bases not matched to a gene. Per the germline V gene, CDR1 is SGHVS and CDR2 is FQNEAQ. The length of the CDR3 is 16 residues. Here the CDR3 reads CASSVPPGLADTEQYF. The CDR3 DNA reads TGTGCCAGCAGCGTCCCACCGGGACTAGCTGACACCGAGCAGTACTTC.

The chain recombines TRBV27 with TRBJ2-5, with D possibly matching TRBD2 (5 bases). CDR3 length: 16 residues. The V gene's germline CDR1 is MNHEY and CDR2 SMNVEV (reference sequence). The V end lost 1 base, the J end lost 0 bases, and 12 bases lay between the germline ends. The CDR3 DNA sequence: TGTGCCAGCAGTTTATTCCCCCGGGAATACCAAGAGACCCAGTACTTC. It yields the protein CASSLFPREYQETQYF.

The chain carries TRBV28 and TRBJ2-7; D possibly corresponds to TRBD1 (5 bases). The CDR3 sequence is 17 residues long. V shed 4 bases and J shed 2 bases, with 21 bases lying between them. Germline V gives CDR1 MDHEN, CDR2 SYDVKM. The CDR3 DNA is TGTGCCAGCAGTTCCCCTCCAGGGCTACCTATTACCTACGAGCAGTACTTC. This encodes CASSSPPGLPITYEQYF.

The gene calls are TRBV5-4 and TRBJ1-6, with D perhaps TRBD1 (5 bases). This CDR3 has 14 residues. V dropped 2 bases and J dropped 7 bases, with 10 bases sitting between them. Germline V gene lookup returns CDR1 SGHNT and CDR2 YYREEE (reference sequence). CDR3 nucleotides: TGTGCCAGCAGCTTCGGGGCGGGAAATTCACCCCTCCACTTT. Its translation: CASSFGAGNSPLHF.

The chain links TRBV5-1 to TRBJ2-7, with D perhaps matching TRBD1 (7 bases). Trimming left V 5 bases short and J 5 bases short, with 17 bases between. There are 14 residues in the CDR3. Germline CDR1 reads SGHRS; CDR2 reads YFSETQ. The CDR3, as DNA: TGCGCCAGCAGTTCGGGCAGGGGGGATAACGAGCAGTACTTC. This gives the protein CASSSGRGDNEQYF.

The CDR3 is CASSYSGRGPEAFF. CDR3 in DNA: TGTGCCAGCAGTTACTCCGGCAGGGGCCCTGAAGCTTTCTTT. The rearrangement links TRBV6-5 to TRBJ1-1, with a possible D match to TRBD1 (6 bases). Trimming took 0 bases from V and 6 from J, leaving 11 bases between them. Germline V lookup: CDR1 MNHEY, CDR2 SVGAGI. The CDR3 totals 14 residues.

V is TRBV29-1 and J is TRBJ1-1, with D maybe TRBD1 (5 bases). Per germline, CDR1 SQVTM and CDR2 ANQGSEA. The CDR3 runs to 15 residues. V was clipped by 3 bases and J by 0 bases, with 14 bases between them. As DNA, the CDR3 is TGCAGCGTTGATGGAGGGGTACTCATGAACACTGAAGCTTTCTTT. Protein product: CSVDGGVLMNTEAFF.

V gene TRBV5-1 combines with J gene TRBJ1-2; D is perhaps TRBD1 (6 bases). V was cut by 4 bases and J by 6 bases, with 19 bases left in between. This CDR3 is built from 15 residues. The germline V gene has CDR1 SGHRS and CDR2 YFSETQ. As DNA, the CDR3 is TGCGCCAGCAGCCTCCAGGGGAGTACCGGTCATGGCTACACCTTC. Its protein is CASSLQGSTGHGYTF.

This sequence joins TRBV15 and TRBJ2-6; TRBD1 is a possible D gene (6 bases). This CDR3 has 17 amino acids. V lost 3 bases, J lost 0 bases, and 12 bases lay in between. Germline V lookup: CDR1 LNHNV, CDR2 YYDKDF (reference sequence). DNA of the CDR3: TGTGCCACCAGCAGTGGGGACATTAGCTCTGGGGCCAACGTCCTGACTTTC. This translates into CATSSGDISSGANVLTF. The full variable domain, rest sourced from reference TRBV15 and TRBJ2-6, is DAMVIQNPRYQVTQFGKPVTLSCSQTLNHNVMYWYQQKSSQAPKLLFHYYDKDFNNEADTPDNFQSRRPNTSFCFLDIRSPGLGDTAMYLCATSSGDISSGANVLTFGAGSRLTVL.

Only one count was recorded for this clone. The chain has TRBV10-3 and TRBJ2-1, with 7 bases lining up with TRBD1. Unmatched junction bases numbered 11, after V lost 8 bases and J lost 4 bases. The length of the CDR3 is 15 residues. The V gene's germline CDR1 is ENHRY and CDR2 SYGVKD. Here the CDR3 DNA reads TGTGCCATCCAACACCGGGACAGAGGGTACAATGAGCAGTTCTTC. Translated, it gives CAIQHRDRGYNEQFF.

The chain joins TRBV6-5 to TRBJ2-7; TRBD2 matches 10 bases. Germline CDR1 reads MNHEY; CDR2 reads SVGAGI. V was clipped by 5 bases and J by 1 base; unmatched bases: 5. There are 15 residues in the CDR3. The CDR3: CASSKGSGGSYEQYF. CDR3 nucleotides: TGTGCCAGCAGTAAGGGTAGCGGGGGGTCCTACGAGCAGTACTTC.

The chain combines TRBV25-1 with TRBJ2-7, with 8 bases lining up with TRBD1. V dropped 5 bases and J dropped 2; count of bases not matched to a gene: 5. The CDR3 has 14 amino acids. Germline V gene sequence: CDR1 MGHDK, CDR2 SYGVNS. CDR3 coding DNA: TGTGCCAGCAGTTCGACAGGGGATACCTACGAGCAGTACTTC. As protein: CASSSTGDTYEQYF.

This chain joins TRBV19 and TRBJ2-3, with TRBD2 matching 8 bases. Trimming removed 5 bases from V and 3 bases from J; junction bases left unmatched: 4. Germline V gene data show CDR1 as LNHDA and CDR2 as SQIVND (reference sequence). The CDR3 has 14 residues. CDR3 loop: CASSPSGGTDTQYF. The CDR3, as DNA: TGTGCCAGTAGTCCGTCGGGGGGGACAGATACGCAGTATTTT.

J is TRBJ2-7 and V is TRBV6-5; TRBD1 aligns across 7 bases. Per germline, CDR1 MNHEY and CDR2 SVGAGI. Trimming removed 2 bases from V and 12 bases from J; junction bases left unmatched: 19. The CDR3 is 16 amino acids. The CDR3 here is CASSYQSSQGQRTVYF. The CDR3 DNA is TGTGCCAGCAGTTACCAGTCCTCCCAGGGACAGAGAACGGTGTACTTC.

This chain links TRBV5-1 with TRBJ2-3; 7 bases are a match to TRBD1. The germline gives CDR1 SGHRS, CDR2 YFSETQ. The trim removed 4 bases at V and 0 bases at J, leaving 5 bases unmatched. This CDR3 is 15 amino acids long. The CDR3 protein is CASSTDRPSTDTQYF. The CDR3 DNA reads as TGCGCCAGCAGCACGGACAGGCCCAGCACAGATACGCAGTATTTT.

The genes are TRBV12-1 and TRBJ2-7; no check of the table's D call, TRBD2, against the DNA was made. TRBV12-1 is classified as a pseudogene. The CDR3 is 16 residues long. In DNA form, the CDR3 reads TGTGCCAGCAGCTTTGGAGACGTTAGCGGGAGTTCCGAGCAGTACTTC. It yields the protein CASSFGDVSGSSEQYF.

The rearrangement uses TRBV6-5 and TRBJ1-2, with D perhaps matching TRBD1 (5 bases). Germline CDR1 MNHEY, CDR2 SVGAGI. V was trimmed by 8 bases and J by 3 bases, leaving 13 bases between them. This CDR3 spans 13 amino acids. The CDR3, as DNA: TGTGCCAGCTCAACCCAGGGCTACTATGGCTACACCTTC. This encodes CASSTQGYYGYTF.

The rearrangement uses TRBV5-4 and TRBJ2-5; tentatively, D is TRBD1 (5 bases). Trimming removed 4 bases from V and 5 bases from J, with 15 bases in between. This CDR3 region has 14 residues. Germline V CDR1 and CDR2: SGHNT, YYREEE (reference sequence). As DNA, the CDR3 is TGTGCCAGCAGCCCTAAGGCAGGGAAGGAGACCCAGTACTTC. As protein: CASSPKAGKETQYF.

The rearrangement uses TRBV10-3 and TRBJ1-3; D gene ambiguous. Germline assignment: CDR1 ENHRY and CDR2 SYGVKD. This CDR3 is built from 15 residues. Trimming removed 5 bases from V and 0 bases from J, with 11 bases in between. This CDR3 reads CAISQYIGSGNTIYF. CDR3 bases: TGTGCCATCAGTCAGTACATTGGCTCTGGAAACACCATATATTTT.

This chain uses TRBV7-9 with TRBJ2-1; D perhaps matches TRBD1 (6 bases). V was clipped by 5 bases and J by 8 bases, with 13 bases between them. Germline loops: CDR1 SEHNR, CDR2 FQNEAQ (reference sequence). This CDR3 is 13 amino acids long. The CDR3 DNA is TGTGCCAGCAGCCGTCGAGGGGGAGATGAGCAGTTCTTC. Translating it yields CASSRRGGDEQFF.

V gene TRBV7-2 combines with J gene TRBJ2-3; TRBD1 aligns across 10 bases. Germline CDR1 SGHTA, CDR2 FQGNSA. The CDR3 contains 14 residues. J lost 6 bases, V lost 5 bases, and 5 bases had no gene match. The DNA for the CDR3 is TGTGCCAGCAGCCAGGACAGGGGGTACGATACGCAGTATTTT. It specifies CASSQDRGYDTQYF. Based on the CDR3 plus reference TRBV7-2 and TRBJ2-3, the full variable domain is GAGVSQSPSNKVTEKGKDVELRCDPISGHTALYWYRQSLGQGLEFLIYFQGNSAPDKSGLPSDRFSAERTGGSVSTLTIQRTQQEDSAVYLCASSQDRGYDTQYFGPGTRLTVL.

This clone has a single count. The chain joins TRBV28 to TRBJ1-1; TRBD1 matches 9 bases. J lost 11 bases, V lost 5 bases, and 15 bases had no gene match. The CDR3 totals 15 residues. CDR1 and CDR2 from the germline V gene are MDHEN and SYDVKM. The CDR3 loop is CASSPNDRGLIAAFF. CDR3 DNA sequence: TGTGCCAGCAGTCCCAACGACAGGGGGTTAATTGCGGCTTTCTTT.

Only one count was recorded for this clone. Here the CDR3 reads CASETGTAHNEQFF. The CDR3 DNA reads TGTGCCAGCGAGACCGGGACAGCCCACAATGAGCAGTTCTTC. The V gene is TRBV6-1, the J gene TRBJ2-1, with 7 bases fitting TRBD1. V trimming: 8 bases; J trimming: 5 bases; junction bases outside the gene matches: 9. The germline V gene encodes CDR1 MNHNS and CDR2 SASEGT. CDR3 size: 14 residues.

This chain joins TRBV6-5 and TRBJ1-1; tentatively, D is TRBD1 (5 bases). The CDR3 is 14 amino acids. Per the germline V gene, CDR1 is MNHEY and CDR2 is SVGAGI. V lost 6 bases to trimming and J lost 3 bases, with 14 bases between them. In nucleotides, the CDR3 is TGTGCCAGCAGGCGGCGGGCGGGGGACACTGAAGCTTTCTTT. It translates to CASRRRAGDTEAFF.